This TCR beta chain was captured in a study of OX40 agonist ivuxolimab in advanced cancers. The wider study: The dose-escalation cohort had hepatocellular carcinoma, melanoma, renal cell or head and neck cancer.

Study-level points and caveats: With doses of 0.1 to 3.0 mg/kg, CD4+ and CD8+ blood T cells had undergone clonal expansion by week 6. Among the lowest peripheral clonal expansion occurred in 0.1-3.0 mg/kg partial responders.

The V and J ends lost 6 bases and 5 bases, in that order; junction bases with no gene match: 12. The CDR3 sequence is 15 residues long. CDR1 is LNHDA and CDR2 is SQIVND in the germline V gene (reference sequence). Data came from immunoSEQ multiplex PCR; TCRdb stores just in-frame clones and leaves some out. The sample carries 50,000 to 70,000 clones, around 90% recorded once. A single count supports this clone. As yet, its antigen is unknown. The chain employs TRBV19 and TRBJ2-7, with 8 positions matching TRBD1. The sequence was obtained from an adult with an advanced solid tumor such as melanoma, head and neck, liver or kidney cancer. The sample here was CD4+ or CD8+ T cells sorted from blood, taken in a trial of the OX40 agonist ivuxolimab. DNA of the CDR3: TGTGCCAGTAGCGAGACAGGGGCCGGTGCCCACGAGCAGTACTTC. Translating gives CASSETGAGAHEQYF.